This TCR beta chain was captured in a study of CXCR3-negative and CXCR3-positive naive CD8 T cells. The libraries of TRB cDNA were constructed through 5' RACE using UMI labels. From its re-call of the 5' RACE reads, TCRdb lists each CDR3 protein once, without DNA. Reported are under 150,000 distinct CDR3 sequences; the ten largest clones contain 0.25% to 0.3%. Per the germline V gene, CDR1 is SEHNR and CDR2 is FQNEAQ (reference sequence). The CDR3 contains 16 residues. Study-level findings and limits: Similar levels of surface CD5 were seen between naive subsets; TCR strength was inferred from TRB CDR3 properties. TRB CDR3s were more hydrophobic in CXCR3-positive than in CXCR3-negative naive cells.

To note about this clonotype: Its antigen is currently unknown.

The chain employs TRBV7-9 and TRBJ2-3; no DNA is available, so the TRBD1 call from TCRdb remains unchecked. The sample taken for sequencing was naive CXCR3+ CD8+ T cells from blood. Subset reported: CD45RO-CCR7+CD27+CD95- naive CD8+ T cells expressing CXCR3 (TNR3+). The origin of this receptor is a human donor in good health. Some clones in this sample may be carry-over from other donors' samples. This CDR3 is CASSILGGSGTDTQYF.